Listed here are 24 T cell receptor beta chains from one sample, sequenced in a study of beta chain features in type 1 diabetes. Reverse transcription of all isolated RNA meant that expressed TCRB transcripts were sequenced. Produced via immunoSEQ multiplex PCR; TCRdb's table is partial and in-frame only. Of a few hundred thousand clones listed, over 7.5% are singletons. Sequencing was done on a sample of naive CD4+ T cells from blood. The receptors come from a woman younger than 30 in good health.

This clone was observed a few times. J is TRBJ2-5 and V is TRBV5-1; D is uncertain. Trimming stripped 0 bases from V and 2 bases from J, with 11 bases between. Germline V gene data show CDR1 as SGHRS and CDR2 as YFSETQ. This CDR3 region has 15 residues. CDR3 in amino acids: CASSLGVTPQETQYF. The CDR3 DNA reads TGCGCCAGCAGCTTGGGGGTGACACCACAAGAGACCCAGTACTTC.

A few counts support this clone. The V call is TRBV2, the J call TRBJ2-7; TRBD1 agrees at 9 bases. The CDR3 runs 14 residues. The germline gives CDR1 SNHLY, CDR2 FYNNEI. After removal of 4 bases from V and 6 bases from J, the junction contained 7 bases not matched to a gene. The CDR3 region has the DNA TGTGCCAGCAGTGGGATGGGACAGGGCGGCGAGCAGTACTTC. Translated: CASSGMGQGGEQYF.

The rearrangement joins TRBV11-2 to TRBJ2-3, with a possible D match to TRBD2 (6 bases). The CDR3 runs 19 residues. The V end lost 5 bases, the J end lost 1 base, and 25 bases lay between the germline ends. Germline CDR1 and CDR2: SGHAT and FQNNGV. DNA of the CDR3: TGTGCCAGCAGCCTTACGACCGGCCCCGGGGGAAGGGGCACAGATACGCAGTATTTT. Protein: CASSLTTGPGGRGTDTQYF. Full variable domain (outside the CDR3, taken from reference TRBV11-2 and TRBJ2-3): EAGVAQSPRYKIIEKRQSVAFWCNPISGHATLYWYQQILGQGPKLLIQFQNNGVVDDSQLPKDRFSAERLKGVDSTLKIQPAKLEDSAVYLCASSLTTGPGGRGTDTQYFGPGTRLTVL.

This clone was recorded only once. The genes are TRBV6-1 and TRBJ1-5; D might be TRBD1 (6 bases). The V and J ends lost 3 bases and 2 bases respectively, with 8 bases between them. The germline CDR1 and CDR2 sequences are MNHNS and SASEGT. The CDR3 spans 14 residues. In nucleotides, the CDR3 is TGTGCCAGCAGTGATCCAGGGGGCAATCAGCCCCAGCATTTT. Translation gives CASSDPGGNQPQHF.

This clone was seen more than once but under ten times. The rearrangement uses TRBV11-2 and TRBJ2-1, with 10 bases lining up with TRBD2. This CDR3 is 16 amino acids long. The trim removed 2 bases at V and 10 bases at J, leaving 11 bases unmatched. Per the germline V gene, CDR1 is SGHAT and CDR2 is FQNNGV. CDR3 sequence reads: CASSLIVGLATQEQFF. DNA of the CDR3: TGTGCCAGCAGCTTAATAGTGGGACTAGCGACTCAGGAGCAGTTCTTC. Filled out from reference TRBV11-2 and TRBJ2-1, the complete variable domain reads EAGVAQSPRYKIIEKRQSVAFWCNPISGHATLYWYQQILGQGPKLLIQFQNNGVVDDSQLPKDRFSAERLKGVDSTLKIQPAKLEDSAVYLCASSLIVGLATQEQFFGPGTRLTVL.

The chain combines TRBV6-1 with TRBJ1-2; 9 positions agree with TRBD1. In germline, CDR1 is MNHNS, CDR2 SASEGT. Trimming cost V 4 bases and J 5 bases; bases outside gene matches: 8. CDR3 length: 15 residues. CDR3 sequence: CASSAPTGGIYGYTF. The DNA for the CDR3 is TGTGCCAGCAGTGCACCGACAGGGGGAATTTATGGCTACACCTTC.

The V call is TRBV5-6, the J call TRBJ1-1; a possible D gene is TRBD1 (5 bases). The CDR3 covers 14 residues. With 6 bases removed from V and 1 base from J, the gap between germline ends came to 13 bases. Per the germline V gene, CDR1 is SGHDT and CDR2 is YYEEEE. In nucleotides, the CDR3 is TGTGCCAGCATTCCATTAGGGGAGAACACTGAAGCTTTCTTT. Encoded protein: CASIPLGENTEAFF. Full variable domain (outside the CDR3, taken from reference TRBV5-6 and TRBJ1-1): DAGVTQSPTHLIKTRGQQVTLRCSPKSGHDTVSWYQQALGQGPQFIFQYYEEEERQRGNFPDRFSGHQFPNYSSELNVNALLLGDSALYLCASIPLGENTEAFFGQGTRLTVV.

This chain uses TRBV5-4 with TRBJ1-4, with 8 bases fitting TRBD1. The germline CDR1 and CDR2 sequences are SGHNT and YYREEE (reference sequence). The ends lost 2 bases at V and 5 bases at J; junction bases unmatched: 5. The CDR3 has 15 residues. The CDR3 reads CASSFIQGGNEKLFF. The CDR3, as DNA: TGTGCCAGCAGCTTTATACAGGGGGGGAATGAAAAACTGTTTTTT.

This clone was picked up a small number of times. The rearrangement joins TRBV14 to TRBJ2-5, with D maybe TRBD2 (6 bases). The germline V gene encodes CDR1 SGHDN and CDR2 FVKESK. This CDR3 has 16 residues. Trimming took off 0 bases at V and 5 bases at J, with 16 bases between the two ends. CDR3 residues: CASSQDYLSGLETQYF. CDR3 nucleotides: TGTGCCAGCAGCCAAGATTACCTTAGCGGCCTGGAGACCCAGTACTTC.

The rearrangement joins TRBV7-9 to TRBJ1-1, with a tentative D call TRBD1 (5 bases). Trimming took off 1 base at V and 0 bases at J, with 6 bases between the two ends. The CDR3 has 14 amino acids. The germline CDR1 and CDR2 sequences are SEHNR and FQNEAQ (reference sequence). The CDR3 DNA is TGTGCCAGCAGCTTAGAGGGGATGAACACTGAAGCTTTCTTT. Its protein is CASSLEGMNTEAFF.

The sample holds a few counts of this clone. This chain connects TRBV5-1 to TRBJ2-6, with D perhaps TRBD2 (6 bases). CDR1 and CDR2 from the germline V gene are SGHRS and YFSETQ. V shed 0 bases and J shed 1 base, with 11 bases lying between them. This CDR3 has 17 residues. The CDR3 bases are TGCGCCAGCAGCTTGGGACCGGGGGAGTCTGGGGCCAACGTCCTGACTTTC. Its protein product is CASSLGPGESGANVLTF.

The rearrangement joins TRBV5-1 to TRBJ2-5, with 9 bases aligning to TRBD2. This CDR3 region has 15 residues. The trim removed 3 bases at V and 4 bases at J, leaving 7 bases unmatched. CDR1 is SGHRS, CDR2 YFSETQ, per germline. CDR3 amino acids: CASSSGIAGAETQYF. The CDR3 DNA sequence: TGCGCCAGCAGCTCTGGGATAGCGGGAGCAGAGACCCAGTACTTC.

The genes are TRBV19 and TRBJ2-4, with 7 bases lining up with TRBD2. J lost 6 bases, V lost 0 bases, and 8 bases had no gene match. The CDR3 loop spans 16 amino acids. Germline CDR1 is LNHDA and CDR2 is SQIVND (reference sequence). The CDR3 loop is CASSIDNVSGGNIQYF. CDR3 bases: TGTGCCAGTAGTATAGATAACGTGTCGGGAGGAAACATTCAGTACTTC.

This clone was found a few times. The CDR3: CASSFPAGGTQETQYF. For the CDR3, the DNA is TGCGCCAGCAGCTTCCCAGCGGGGGGTACACAAGAGACCCAGTACTTC. The chain joins TRBV5-1 to TRBJ2-5; 9 bases line up with TRBD2. V shed 2 bases, J shed 2 bases, and the junction held 7 bases outside the gene matches. CDR3 length: 16 amino acids. In germline, CDR1 is SGHRS, CDR2 YFSETQ. Looking up the rest from reference TRBV5-1 and TRBJ2-5 gives the full variable domain: KAGVTQTPRYLIKTRGQQVTLSCSPISGHRSVSWYQQTPGQGLQFLFEYFSETQRNKGNFPGRFSGRQFSNSRSEMNVSTLELGDSALYLCASSFPAGGTQETQYFGPGTRLLVL.

The chain has TRBV11-2 and TRBJ2-1; TRBD1 matches at 10 bases. CDR3 size: 14 residues. Germline V lookup: CDR1 SGHAT, CDR2 FQNNGV. V shed 9 bases, J shed 7 bases, and the junction held 9 bases outside the gene matches. CDR3 bases: TGTGCCAGTGCGACAGGGGGCTTTCGGAATGAGCAGTTCTTC. It yields the protein CASATGGFRNEQFF. The whole variable domain, remainder taken from reference TRBV11-2 and TRBJ2-1, is EAGVAQSPRYKIIEKRQSVAFWCNPISGHATLYWYQQILGQGPKLLIQFQNNGVVDDSQLPKDRFSAERLKGVDSTLKIQPAKLEDSAVYLCASATGGFRNEQFFGPGTRLTVL.

The chain has TRBV4-1 and TRBJ2-7, with TRBD2 matching over 7 bases. Germline values: CDR1 MGHRA, CDR2 YSYEKL. The CDR3 has 15 amino acids. V was clipped by 4 bases and J by 3 bases; unmatched bases: 9. Written as DNA, the CDR3 is TGCGCCAGCAGCCCGGGGGAGGGAACCTTCTACGAGCAGTACTTC. It yields the protein CASSPGEGTFYEQYF.

This chain joins TRBV5-1 and TRBJ2-1; D unclear. The germline V gene has CDR1 SGHRS and CDR2 YFSETQ. CDR3 length equals 14 residues. V lost 0 bases to trimming and J lost 7 bases, with 11 bases between them. The CDR3 protein is CASSLAAVQNEQFF. Written as DNA, the CDR3 is TGCGCCAGCAGCTTGGCCGCAGTGCAGAATGAGCAGTTCTTC.

This clone has a handful of counts. The rearrangement links TRBV2 to TRBJ1-2; D unclear. The CDR3 length is 15 residues. CDR1 is SNHLY and CDR2 is FYNNEI in the germline V gene. The V gene lost 4 bases and the J gene lost 12 bases, with 24 bases spanning the gap. CDR3 amino acids: CASSGPLASKKEDTF. The DNA for the CDR3 is TGTGCCAGCAGTGGTCCCTTAGCCTCTAAAAAGGAGGACACCTTC.

This clone has only a few counts. This chain joins TRBV7-3 and TRBJ1-1; weak D call: TRBD1 (5 bases). In germline, CDR1 is SGHTA, CDR2 FQGTGA. This CDR3 region has 15 residues. V was clipped by 3 bases and J by 4 bases, with 15 bases between them. CDR3 DNA: TGTGCCAGCAGCTTTCAGGGAAATGCAGGCACTGAAGCTTTCTTT. Protein: CASSFQGNAGTEAFF.

This clone came up a few times. The J gene is TRBJ1-2, the V gene TRBV5-1, with 10 bases lining up with TRBD1. The CDR3 totals 14 residues. V dropped 3 bases and J dropped 4; count of bases not matched to a gene: 3. Germline CDR1 SGHRS, CDR2 YFSETQ. The CDR3 sequence is CASSSGTGAYGYTF. CDR3 in DNA: TGCGCCAGCAGCTCCGGGACAGGGGCCTATGGCTACACCTTC.

This chain links TRBV5-1 with TRBJ2-7; D remains ambiguous. The CDR3 length is 11 residues. V lost 4 bases and J lost 12, with 14 bases in between. Germline CDR1 is SGHRS and CDR2 is YFSETQ. CDR3 DNA: TGCGCCAGCAGCGCGCTAACAGTGAGGTACTTC. This translates into CASSALTVRYF. The full variable domain, rest sourced from reference TRBV5-1 and TRBJ2-7, is KAGVTQTPRYLIKTRGQQVTLSCSPISGHRSVSWYQQTPGQGLQFLFEYFSETQRNKGNFPGRFSGRQFSNSRSEMNVSTLELGDSALYLCASSALTVRYFGPGTRLTVT.

This clone was recorded a few times. The CDR3, as DNA: TGTGCCAGCAGTGACAGATCGAACACCGGGGAGCTGTTTTTT. Protein: CASSDRSNTGELFF. The chain uses TRBV2 and TRBJ2-2; D call uncertain. Deletions cut 3 bases from V and 0 bases from J, with 5 bases between. The CDR3 runs 14 residues. CDR1 and CDR2 (germline): SNHLY, FYNNEI.

There are many counts of this clone. This chain connects TRBV5-1 to TRBJ2-7; D might be TRBD2 (5 bases). CDR1 and CDR2 from the germline V gene are SGHRS and YFSETQ. The V end was cut by 4 bases, the J end by 3 bases, with 11 bases between. There are 13 residues in the CDR3. Here the CDR3 reads CASSVDGLYEQYF. For the CDR3, the DNA is TGCGCCAGCAGCGTGGACGGACTCTACGAGCAGTACTTC.

This clone was recorded a few times. The chain carries TRBV27 and TRBJ2-1, with 8 bases aligning to TRBD2. Germline V gene data show CDR1 as MNHEY and CDR2 as SMNVEV (reference sequence). The V and J ends lost 8 bases and 2 bases, in that order; junction bases with no gene match: 5. There are 14 residues in the CDR3. This CDR3 is CASYPGLAYNEQFF. CDR3 sequence (DNA): TGTGCCAGCTACCCGGGACTAGCCTACAATGAGCAGTTCTTC.